This T cell receptor (beta chain) was sequenced for a study of blood T cell repertoires in COVID-19. Across the study: Spain, Italy and the United States supplied samples that represented acute and convalescent COVID-19.

Methods used by the authors: Scientists estimated how many nucleated cells there were by amplifying reference gene primers. The repertoire was sequenced with immunoSEQ multiplex PCR; TCRdb's copy has only in-frame clones and lacks some. The DNA was the basis for D and trimming; V, J and clone size are from that table. The top ten clones hold under 30% of a sample with about 47,000 clones, 81% of them seen once. The Seattle patients joined while their infection was active and were tracked longitudinally afterward. The CDR3 consists of 14 residues. The germline CDR1 and CDR2 sequences are MNHEY and SMNVEV (reference sequence). The V gene lost 8 bases and the J gene lost 5 bases, with 16 bases spanning the gap.

The sample was peripheral blood. The chain uses TRBV27 and TRBJ2-1, with D tentatively TRBD2 (5 bases). The receptor was isolated from an elderly woman with COVID-19, enrolled during active disease. The CDR3 coding sequence is TGTGCCAGCCTCCGGCGGGCCTCACACAATGAGCAGTTCTTC. It translates to CASLRRASHNEQFF.